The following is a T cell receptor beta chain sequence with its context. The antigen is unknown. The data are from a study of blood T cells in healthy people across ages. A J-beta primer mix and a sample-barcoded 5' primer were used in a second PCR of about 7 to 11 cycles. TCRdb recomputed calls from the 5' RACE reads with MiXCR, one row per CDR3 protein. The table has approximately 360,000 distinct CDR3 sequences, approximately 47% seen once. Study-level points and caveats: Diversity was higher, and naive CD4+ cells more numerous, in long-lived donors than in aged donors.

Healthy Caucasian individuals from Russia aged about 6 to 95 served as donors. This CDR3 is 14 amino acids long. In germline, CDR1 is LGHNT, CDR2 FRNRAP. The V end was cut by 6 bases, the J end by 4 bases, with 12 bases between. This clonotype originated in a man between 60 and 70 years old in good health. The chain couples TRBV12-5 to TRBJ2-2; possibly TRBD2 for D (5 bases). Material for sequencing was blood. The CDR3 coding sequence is TGTGCTAGTGGGTCCCCGGAGGTCACCGGGGAGCTGTTTTTT. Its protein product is CASGSPEVTGELFF.